This TCR beta chain was sequenced during a study of T cell repertoires in cytomegalovirus infection. Worth noting for this clonotype: Its antigen is unidentified.

TCRdb re-analysed the reads in MiXCR, keeping a single row per CDR3 protein. The data show 700,000 to 900,000 distinct CDR3 sequences, about 29% seen once. Germline V gene sequence: CDR1 SGHTA, CDR2 FQGNSA. The V and J ends lost 4 bases and 3 bases respectively, with 10 bases between them. There are 14 residues in the CDR3. Broader study findings: CMV carriers with the relevant HLA were identified by cumulative public TCR beta family frequency. It was HLA-C-restricted CMV-specific TCR beta clonotypes that dominated the response ex vivo.

The material was cultured CD8+ T cells from PBMCs, obtained from culture after CMV antigen stimulation. This receptor was obtained from a human donor in good health (CMV status not recorded). Some clones in this sample may be carry-over from other donors' samples. The chain links TRBV7-2 to TRBJ1-5; D might be TRBD1 (5 bases). The CDR3 DNA reads TGTGCCAGCAGCTCCGGACACCCCAATCAGCCCCAGCATTTT. It is translated as CASSSGHPNQPQHF.